The rows below give T cell receptor beta chains drawn from one sample of a study of T-cell reconstitution after alpha-beta-depleted transplantation in children. TCRdb reprocessed the PCR reads with MiXCR, giving one entry per CDR3 protein. This sample has roughly 500,000 distinct CDR3 sequences, with around a third found just once. Source: PBMCs from the stem cell graft donor, taken from the stem cell graft. These receptors originate from a human donor who donated a stem cell graft to a child with aplastic anemia. CDR3s include the opening cysteine and the closing phenylalanine or tryptophan. A D gene is named only where the DNA matches it firmly. Clone size, where shown, is once, few, many, or a class for clones that have expanded.

V	size	J	D	DNA	CDR3
TRBV5-6	-	TRBJ2-3	TRBD2	TGTGCCAGCAGCTTGTTGGAGCGGGAAACAGATACGCAGTATTTT	CASSLLERETDTQYF
TRBV20-1	many	TRBJ2-3	-	TGCAGTGCTACTGGTACTAGGTCCACAGATACGCAGTATTTT	CSATGTRSTDTQYF
TRBV5-4	-	TRBJ1-1	-	TGTGCCAGCAGCTTGTTTGGGGGGCTGAACACTGAAGCTTTCTTT	CASSLFGGLNTEAFF
TRBV18	-	TRBJ1-5	TRBD1	TGTGCCAGCTCAATCCGGGACAGGGGGTATCAGCCCCAGCATTTT	CASSIRDRGYQPQHF
TRBV3-1	few	TRBJ1-2	-	TGTGCCAGCAGCCAAGAATCAGGGAAGTATGGCTACACCTTC	CASSQESGKYGYTF
TRBV24-1	-	TRBJ2-1	TRBD2	TGTGCCACCAGTGTTGGCTCATCCGGGACTAGCGGGAAGAAGAGCGCCTACAATGAGCAGTTCTTC	CATSVGSSGTSGKKSAYNEQFF
TRBV7-9	-	TRBJ2-7	-	TGTGCCAGCAGCTCCCGGGACACCACCTACGAGCAGTACTTC	CASSSRDTTYEQYF
TRBV9	-	TRBJ2-1	-	TGTGCCAGCAGCGTAGGTCCGAGTGGAGCGGGCGATGAGCAGTTCTTC	CASSVGPSGAGDEQFF
TRBV2	-	TRBJ2-7	TRBD1	TGTGCCAGCAGTGAAGCACTCGGACAGGGAGGAAAGCAGTACTTC	CASSEALGQGGKQYF
TRBV7-2	few	TRBJ2-3	-	TGTGCCAGCAGTCATAACTGGGGGACTAGCACAGATACGCAGTATTTT	CASSHNWGTSTDTQYF
TRBV29-1	few	TRBJ2-5	TRBD2	TGCAGCGTTGGGACCCTACTAGCGGGAGGGGTGACCCAGTACTTC	CSVGTLLAGGVTQYF
TRBV7-2	few	TRBJ2-3	-	TGTGCCAGCAGCTTAGGACCCGGGGCCCAGAATACGCAGTATTTT	CASSLGPGAQNTQYF
TRBV6-4	-	TRBJ1-1	TRBD1	TGTGCCAGCAGTACTACAGGGGGCGGATTCACTGAAGCTTTCTTT	CASSTTGGGFTEAFF
TRBV5-1	-	TRBJ2-2	TRBD2	TGCGCCAGCAGCTCGGGTGGACTAGCTGACACCGGGGAGCTGTTTTTT	CASSSGGLADTGELFF
TRBV30	few	TRBJ1-2	-	TGTGCCTGGACCATAACAGGGCCTGGGGGCTACACCTTC	CAWTITGPGGYTF
TRBV6-1	-	TRBJ2-3	-	TGTGCCAGCAGTAGGGCGGTGAGCACAGATACGCAGTATTTT	CASSRAVSTDTQYF
TRBV18	-	TRBJ2-3	-	TGTGCCAGCTCACCAAATCTAAGTTTCACAGATACGCAGTATTTT	CASSPNLSFTDTQYF
TRBV29-1	few	TRBJ1-2	TRBD1	TGCAGCGTTAGAAAGACAGGGTCCTATGGCTACACCTTC	CSVRKTGSYGYTF
TRBV28	-	TRBJ2-1	TRBD2	TGTGCCAGCTCCAAGCGGGGTCTCTACAATGAGCAGTTCTTC	CASSKRGLYNEQFF
TRBV29-1	-	TRBJ1-5	TRBD1	TGCAGCGTGCGCCTCGGGACAGGGGTTGGTCAGCCCCAGCATTTT	CSVRLGTGVGQPQHF
TRBV12-3/TRBV12-4	-	TRBJ2-5	-	TGTGCCAGCAGTTGGGGAGGGGGCGGCGAGACCCAGTACTTC	CASSWGGGGETQYF
TRBV7-2	few	TRBJ2-7	-	TGTGCCAGCAGCTTCGGGGCGGGATCCTGGTACGAGCAGTACTTC	CASSFGAGSWYEQYF
TRBV15	few	TRBJ2-1	TRBD2	TGTGCCACCAGCAGAGAGGCGGGAGGCTACAATGAGCAGTTCTTC	CATSREAGGYNEQFF
TRBV11-2	-	TRBJ2-1	-	TGTGCCAGCAGGAGACTGGGACGCTCCTACAATGAGCAGTTCTTC	CASRRLGRSYNEQFF
TRBV5-1	few	TRBJ2-7	TRBD2	TGCGCCAGCAGCCATGGAGCGGGAAACGAGCAGTACTTC	CASSHGAGNEQYF
TRBV24-1	few	TRBJ1-4	-	TGTGCCACCAGTGAGGGGCTGGGAGAAAAACTGTTTTTT	CATSEGLGEKLFF